Below are 5 T cell receptor beta chains sequenced from a single sample in a study of blood T cells in healthy people across ages. The authors ran a second PCR of 7 to 11 cycles using a sample-barcoded 5' primer and a J-beta primer mix. TCRdb reanalysed the 5' RACE reads using MiXCR and keeps one entry per CDR3 protein. The sample shows roughly 790,000 distinct CDR3 sequences, roughly 43% of them seen only once. The specimen was blood. The receptors shown here come from a woman aged 60-75 years in good health.

This clonotype appeared many times. The chain joins TRBV29-1 to TRBJ2-7, with 8 bases matching TRBD1. The CDR3 extends over 13 amino acids. V lost 4 bases, J lost 6 bases, and 8 bases stayed unmatched. The V gene's germline CDR1 is SQVTM and CDR2 ANQGSEA. CDR3 residues: CSVVRDRGSEQYF. In DNA, the CDR3 is TGCAGCGTTGTTCGTGACAGGGGTAGCGAGCAGTACTTC.

This clonotype appeared a few times. V and J are TRBV6-6 and TRBJ2-1, with D possibly being TRBD1 (6 bases). The CDR3 length is 12 residues. V was cut by 5 bases and J by 8 bases, with 10 bases left in between. Germline assignment: CDR1 MNHNY and CDR2 SVGAGI (reference sequence). CDR3: CASSPGTYEQFF. The DNA for the CDR3 is TGTGCCAGCAGTCCGGGGACATATGAGCAGTTCTTC.

This clonotype has a handful of counts. The J gene is TRBJ2-7, the V gene TRBV3-1; tentative D call: TRBD2 (7 bases). The length of the CDR3 is 15 residues. Trimming cost V 5 bases and J 1 base, with 15 bases left between them. Germline-derived CDR1 and CDR2 are LGHDT and YNNKEL (reference sequence). The CDR3 DNA is TGTGCCAGCAGCAAGGGGGGGGGGCGGTCCTACGAGCAGTACTTC. This encodes CASSKGGGRSYEQYF.

A remark on this clonotype: One base away lies a much larger clone, so this may be a sequencing read error. This chain joins TRBV12-3 or TRBV12-4 and TRBJ2-5, with D tentatively TRBD2 (7 bases). The CDR3 has 14 amino acids. The CDR3 DNA reads TGTGCCAGCGGTTTTCGGGGGGCCTGGGAGACCCAGTACTTC. Encoded protein: CASGFRGAWETQYF.

This clonotype was detected many times. This sequence joins TRBV9 and TRBJ2-7; TRBD1 might be the D (6 bases). CDR3 size: 13 residues. Germline V gene sequence: CDR1 SGDLS, CDR2 YYNGEE. V lost 3 bases, J lost 6 bases, and 13 bases lay in between. CDR3 bases: TGTGCCAGCAGCGCTGGACAGATCGGCGAGCAGTACTTC. It yields the protein CASSAGQIGEQYF.